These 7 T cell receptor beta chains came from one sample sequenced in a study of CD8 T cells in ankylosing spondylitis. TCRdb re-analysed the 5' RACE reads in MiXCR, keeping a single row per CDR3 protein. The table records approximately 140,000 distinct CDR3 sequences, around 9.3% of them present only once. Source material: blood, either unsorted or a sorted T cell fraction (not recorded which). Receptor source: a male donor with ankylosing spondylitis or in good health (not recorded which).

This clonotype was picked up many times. The CDR3 DNA follows: TGCGCCAGCAGCTTGTCCGGGGCCGATAGGGAAAAACTGTTTTTT. Protein sequence: CASSLSGADREKLFF. This chain links TRBV5-1 with TRBJ1-4, with TRBD1 as a possible D gene (5 bases). This CDR3 region has 15 residues. V lost 1 base, J lost 8 bases, and 15 bases lay in between. Germline values: CDR1 SGHRS, CDR2 YFSETQ.

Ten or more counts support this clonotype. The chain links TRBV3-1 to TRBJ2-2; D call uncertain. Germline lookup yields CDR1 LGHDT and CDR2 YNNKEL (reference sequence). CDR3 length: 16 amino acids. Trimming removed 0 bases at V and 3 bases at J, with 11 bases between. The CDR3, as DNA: TGTGCCAGCAGCCAAGAACGGCTAGTCGACACCGGGGAGCTGTTTTTT. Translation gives CASSQERLVDTGELFF.

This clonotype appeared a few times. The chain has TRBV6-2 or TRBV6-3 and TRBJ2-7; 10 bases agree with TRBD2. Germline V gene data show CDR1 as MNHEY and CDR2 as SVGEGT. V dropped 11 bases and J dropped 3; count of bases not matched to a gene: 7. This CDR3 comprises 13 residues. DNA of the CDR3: TGTGCCGGGGGGAGGACTAGCGGCTACGAGCAGTACTTC. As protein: CAGGRTSGYEQYF.

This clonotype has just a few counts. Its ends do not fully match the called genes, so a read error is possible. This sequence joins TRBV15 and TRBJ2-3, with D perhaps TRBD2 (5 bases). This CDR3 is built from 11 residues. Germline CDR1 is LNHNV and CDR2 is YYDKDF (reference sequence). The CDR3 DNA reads TGCTCAAGCGGAAGCACAGATACGCAGTATTTT. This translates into CSSGSTDTQYF.

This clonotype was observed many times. CDR3 protein: CASSLSGPSYNEQFF. The DNA of the CDR3 is TGTGCCAGCAGCTTAAGCGGTCCTTCTTACAATGAGCAGTTCTTC. The chain employs TRBV7-3 and TRBJ2-1; D uncertain. Germline-derived CDR1 and CDR2 are SGHTA and FQGTGA. CDR3 length: 15 amino acids. V was clipped by 1 base and J by 4 bases, with 11 bases between them. Full variable domain (outside the CDR3, taken from reference TRBV7-3 and TRBJ2-1): GAGVSQTPSNKVTEKGKYVELRCDPISGHTALYWYRQSLGQGPEFLIYFQGTGAADDSGLPNDRFFAVRPEGSVSTLKIQRTERGDSAVYLCASSLSGPSYNEQFFGPGTRLTVL.

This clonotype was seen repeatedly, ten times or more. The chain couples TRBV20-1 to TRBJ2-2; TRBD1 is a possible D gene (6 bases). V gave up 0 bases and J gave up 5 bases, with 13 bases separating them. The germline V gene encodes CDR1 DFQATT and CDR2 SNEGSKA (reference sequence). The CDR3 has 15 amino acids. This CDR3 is CSARDWAGATGELFF. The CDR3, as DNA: TGCAGTGCTAGAGATTGGGCAGGGGCGACCGGGGAGCTGTTTTTT.

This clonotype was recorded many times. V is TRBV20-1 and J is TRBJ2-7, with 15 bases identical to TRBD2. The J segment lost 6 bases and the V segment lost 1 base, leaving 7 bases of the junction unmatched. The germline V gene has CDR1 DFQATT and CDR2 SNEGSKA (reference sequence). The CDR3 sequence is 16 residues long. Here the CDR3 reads CSARAGLAGGLGEQYF. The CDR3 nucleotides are TGCAGTGCTAGAGCCGGACTAGCGGGAGGGCTGGGCGAGCAGTACTTC.